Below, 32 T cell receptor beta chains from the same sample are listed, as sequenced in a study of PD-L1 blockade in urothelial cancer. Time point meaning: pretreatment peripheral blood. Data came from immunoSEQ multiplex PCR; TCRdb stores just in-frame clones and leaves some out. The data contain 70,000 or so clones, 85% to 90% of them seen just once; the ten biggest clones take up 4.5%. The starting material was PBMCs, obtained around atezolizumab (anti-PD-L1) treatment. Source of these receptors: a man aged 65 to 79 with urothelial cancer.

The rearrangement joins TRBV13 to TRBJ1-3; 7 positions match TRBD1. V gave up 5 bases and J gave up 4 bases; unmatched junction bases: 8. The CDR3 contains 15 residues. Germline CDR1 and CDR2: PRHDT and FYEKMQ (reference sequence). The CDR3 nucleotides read TGTGCCAGCAGCCTCGGGAGGGGGCGAGGAAACACCATATATTTT. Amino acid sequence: CASSLGRGRGNTIYF.

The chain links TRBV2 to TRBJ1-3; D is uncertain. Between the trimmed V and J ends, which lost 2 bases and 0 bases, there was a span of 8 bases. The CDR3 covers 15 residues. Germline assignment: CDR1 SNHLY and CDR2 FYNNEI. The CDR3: CASSEQAYSGNTIYF. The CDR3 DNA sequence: TGTGCCAGCAGTGAACAGGCCTACTCTGGAAACACCATATATTTT.

CDR3 loop: CASSDLPGTGELFF. The CDR3, as DNA: TGTGCCAGCAGTGACTTGCCCGGCACCGGGGAGCTGTTTTTT. The chain links TRBV6-4 to TRBJ2-2; D uncertain. Germline lookup yields CDR1 MRHNA and CDR2 SNTAGT. V lost 1 base and J 4 bases, leaving 7 bases between the germline ends. CDR3 length: 14 residues.

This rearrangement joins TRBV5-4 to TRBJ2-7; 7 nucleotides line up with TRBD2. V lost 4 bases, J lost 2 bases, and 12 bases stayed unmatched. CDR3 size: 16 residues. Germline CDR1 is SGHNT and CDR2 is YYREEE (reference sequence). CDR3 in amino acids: CASSGGVGSGTYEQYF. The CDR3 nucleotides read TGTGCCAGCAGCGGGGGGGTGGGTAGCGGAACCTACGAGCAGTACTTC.

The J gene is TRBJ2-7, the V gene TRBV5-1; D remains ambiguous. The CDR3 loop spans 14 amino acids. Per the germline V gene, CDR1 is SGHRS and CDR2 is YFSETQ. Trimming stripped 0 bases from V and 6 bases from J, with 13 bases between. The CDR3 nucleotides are TGCGCCAGCAGCTTGGACTTTCCTACGGGCGAGCAGTACTTC. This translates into CASSLDFPTGEQYF.

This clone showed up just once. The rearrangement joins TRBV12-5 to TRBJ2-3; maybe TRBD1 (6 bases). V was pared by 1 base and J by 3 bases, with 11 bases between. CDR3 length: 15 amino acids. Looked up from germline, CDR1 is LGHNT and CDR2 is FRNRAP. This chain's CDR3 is CASGLDRVMTDTQYF. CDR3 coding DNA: TGTGCTAGTGGTTTGGACAGGGTGATGACAGATACGCAGTATTTT.

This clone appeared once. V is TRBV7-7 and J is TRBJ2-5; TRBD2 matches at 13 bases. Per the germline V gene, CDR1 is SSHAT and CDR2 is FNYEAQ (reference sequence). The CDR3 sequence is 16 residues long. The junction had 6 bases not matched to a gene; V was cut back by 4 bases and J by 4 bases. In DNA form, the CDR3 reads TGTGCCAGCAGCTCAGGACTAGCGGGAGTTAGAGAGACCCAGTACTTC. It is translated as CASSSGLAGVRETQYF. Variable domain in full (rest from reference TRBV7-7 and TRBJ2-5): GAGVSQSPRYKVTKRGQDVTLRCDPISSHATLYWYQQALGQGPEFLTYFNYEAQPDKSGLPSDRFSAERPEGSISTLTIQRTEQRDSAMYRCASSSGLAGVRETQYFGPGTRLLVL.

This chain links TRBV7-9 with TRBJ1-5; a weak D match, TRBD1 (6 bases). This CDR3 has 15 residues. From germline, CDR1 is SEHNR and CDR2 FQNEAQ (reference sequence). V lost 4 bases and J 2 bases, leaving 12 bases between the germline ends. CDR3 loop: CASSSDSSGNQPQHF. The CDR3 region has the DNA TGTGCCAGCAGCTCGGACAGTTCGGGCAATCAGCCCCAGCATTTT. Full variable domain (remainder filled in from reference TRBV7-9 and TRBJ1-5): DTGVSQNPRHKITKRGQNVTFRCDPISEHNRLYWYRQTLGQGPEFLTYFQNEAQLEKSRLLSDRFSAERPKGSFSTLEIQRTEQGDSAMYLCASSSDSSGNQPQHFGDGTRLSIL.

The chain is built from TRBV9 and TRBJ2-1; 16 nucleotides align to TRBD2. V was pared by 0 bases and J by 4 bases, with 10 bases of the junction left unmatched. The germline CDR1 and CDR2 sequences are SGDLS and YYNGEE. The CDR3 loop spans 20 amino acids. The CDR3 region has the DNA TGTGCCAGCAGCGTAGAAGGAGGGGGACTAGCGGGAGGGAAGTACAATGAGCAGTTCTTC. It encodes CASSVEGGGLAGGKYNEQFF. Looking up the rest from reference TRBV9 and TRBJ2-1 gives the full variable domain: DSGVTQTPKHLITATGQRVTLRCSPRSGDLSVYWYQQSLDQGLQFLIQYYNGEERAKGNILERFSAQQFPDLHSELNLSSLELGDSALYFCASSVEGGGLAGGKYNEQFFGPGTRLTVL.

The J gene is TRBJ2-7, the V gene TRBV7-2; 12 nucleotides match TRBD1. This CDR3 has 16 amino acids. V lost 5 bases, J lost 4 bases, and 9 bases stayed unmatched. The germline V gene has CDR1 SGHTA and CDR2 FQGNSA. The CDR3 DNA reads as TGTGCCAGCAGCCTTTTGGGACAGGGGGCGGGTTACGAGCAGTACTTC. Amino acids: CASSLLGQGAGYEQYF.

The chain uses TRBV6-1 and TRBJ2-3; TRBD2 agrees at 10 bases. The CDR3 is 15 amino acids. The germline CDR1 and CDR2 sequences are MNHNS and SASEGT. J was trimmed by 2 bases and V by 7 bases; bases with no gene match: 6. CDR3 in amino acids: CASTVGTSVTDTQYF. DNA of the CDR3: TGTGCCAGCACAGTGGGGACTAGCGTCACAGATACGCAGTATTTT.

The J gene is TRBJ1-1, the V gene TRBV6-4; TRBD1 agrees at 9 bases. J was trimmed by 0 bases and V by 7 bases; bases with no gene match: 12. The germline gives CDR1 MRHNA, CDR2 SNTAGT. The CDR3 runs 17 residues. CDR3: CASKTGTGLLMNTEAFF. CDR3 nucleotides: TGTGCCAGCAAAACAGGGACAGGGCTCCTCATGAACACTGAAGCTTTCTTT.

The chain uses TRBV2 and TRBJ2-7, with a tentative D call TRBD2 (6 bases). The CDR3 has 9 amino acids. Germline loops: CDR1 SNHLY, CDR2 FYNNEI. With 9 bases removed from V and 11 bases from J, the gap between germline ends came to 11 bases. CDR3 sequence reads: CARGTLEYF. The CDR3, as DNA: TGTGCCAGAGGGACTTTGGAGTACTTC.

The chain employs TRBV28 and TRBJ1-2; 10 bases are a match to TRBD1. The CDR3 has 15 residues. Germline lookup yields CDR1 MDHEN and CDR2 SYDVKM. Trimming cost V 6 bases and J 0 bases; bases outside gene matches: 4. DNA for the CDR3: TGTGCCAGCAGGGGACAGGGGCTTGCTAACTATGGCTACACCTTC. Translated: CASRGQGLANYGYTF.

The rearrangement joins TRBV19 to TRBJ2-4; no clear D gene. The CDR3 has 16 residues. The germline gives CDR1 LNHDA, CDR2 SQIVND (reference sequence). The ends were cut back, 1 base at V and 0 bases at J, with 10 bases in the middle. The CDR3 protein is CASSIAYSLAKNIQYF. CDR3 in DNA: TGTGCCAGTAGTATAGCTTACAGTTTAGCCAAAAACATTCAGTACTTC. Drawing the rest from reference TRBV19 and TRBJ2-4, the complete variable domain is DGGITQSPKYLFRKEGQNVTLSCEQNLNHDAMYWYRQDPGQGLRLIYYSQIVNDFQKGDIAEGYSVSREKKESFPLTVTSAQKNPTAFYLCASSIAYSLAKNIQYFGAGTRLSVL.

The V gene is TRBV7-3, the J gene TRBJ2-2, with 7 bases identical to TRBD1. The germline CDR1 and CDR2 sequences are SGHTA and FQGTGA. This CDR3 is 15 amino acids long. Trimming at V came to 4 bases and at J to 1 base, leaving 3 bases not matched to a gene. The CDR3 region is CASSSDRVNTGELFF. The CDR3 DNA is TGTGCCAGCAGCTCCGACAGGGTGAACACCGGGGAGCTGTTTTTT.

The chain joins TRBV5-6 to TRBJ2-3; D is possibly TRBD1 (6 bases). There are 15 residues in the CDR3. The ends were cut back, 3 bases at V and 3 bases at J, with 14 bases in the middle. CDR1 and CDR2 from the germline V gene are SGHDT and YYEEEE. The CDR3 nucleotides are TGTGCCAGCAGCTCACTAGGGGGTCGGACAGATACGCAGTATTTT. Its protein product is CASSSLGGRTDTQYF.

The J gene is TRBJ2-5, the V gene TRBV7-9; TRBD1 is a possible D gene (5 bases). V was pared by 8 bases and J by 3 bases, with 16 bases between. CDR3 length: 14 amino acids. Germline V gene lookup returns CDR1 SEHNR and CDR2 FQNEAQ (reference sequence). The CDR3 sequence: CASSLGQGKETQYF. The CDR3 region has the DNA TGTGCCAGCTCCCTCGGGCAGGGTAAAGAGACCCAGTACTTC.

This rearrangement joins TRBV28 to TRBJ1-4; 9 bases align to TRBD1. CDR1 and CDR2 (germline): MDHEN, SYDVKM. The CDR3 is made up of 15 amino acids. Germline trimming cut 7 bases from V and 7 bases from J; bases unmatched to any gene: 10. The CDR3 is CASKTPQGAVEKLFF. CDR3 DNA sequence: TGTGCCAGCAAGACACCACAGGGGGCGGTTGAAAAACTGTTTTTT.

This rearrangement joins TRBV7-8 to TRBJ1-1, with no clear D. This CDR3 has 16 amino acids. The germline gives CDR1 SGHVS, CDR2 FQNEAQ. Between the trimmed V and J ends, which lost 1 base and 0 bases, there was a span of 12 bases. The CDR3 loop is CASSLEATRVNTEAFF. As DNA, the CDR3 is TGTGCCAGCAGCTTAGAGGCGACGAGGGTGAACACTGAAGCTTTCTTT. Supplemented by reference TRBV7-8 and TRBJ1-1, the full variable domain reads GAGVSQSPRYKVAKRGQDVALRCDPISGHVSLFWYQQALGQGPEFLTYFQNEAQLDKSGLPSDRFFAERPEGSVSTLKIQRTQQEDSAVYLCASSLEATRVNTEAFFGQGTRLTVV.

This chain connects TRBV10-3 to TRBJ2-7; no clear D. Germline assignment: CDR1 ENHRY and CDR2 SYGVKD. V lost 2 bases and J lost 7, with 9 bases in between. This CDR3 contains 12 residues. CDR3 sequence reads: CAISETGVEQYF. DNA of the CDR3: TGTGCCATCAGTGAGACCGGTGTGGAGCAGTACTTC.

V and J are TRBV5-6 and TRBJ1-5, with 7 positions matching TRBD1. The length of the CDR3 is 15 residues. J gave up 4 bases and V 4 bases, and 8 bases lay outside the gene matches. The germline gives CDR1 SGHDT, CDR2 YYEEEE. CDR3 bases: TGTGCCAGCAGCCCCGGAGGGGACAGAAATCAGCCCCAGCATTTT. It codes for CASSPGGDRNQPQHF.

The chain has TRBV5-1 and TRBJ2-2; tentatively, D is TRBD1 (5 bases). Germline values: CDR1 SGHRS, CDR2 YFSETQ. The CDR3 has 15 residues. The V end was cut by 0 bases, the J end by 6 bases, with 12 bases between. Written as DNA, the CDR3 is TGCGCCAGCAGCTTGGTTAGGGGAAGGGCCGGGGAGCTGTTTTTT. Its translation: CASSLVRGRAGELFF.

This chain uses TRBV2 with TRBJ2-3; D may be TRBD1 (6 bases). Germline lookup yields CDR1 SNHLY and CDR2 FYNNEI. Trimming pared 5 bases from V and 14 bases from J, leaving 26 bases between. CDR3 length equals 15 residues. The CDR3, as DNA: TGTGCCAGCAGTTCCGCCGGGACAACGAGAGAGGAGCGGTATTTT. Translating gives CASSSAGTTREERYF.

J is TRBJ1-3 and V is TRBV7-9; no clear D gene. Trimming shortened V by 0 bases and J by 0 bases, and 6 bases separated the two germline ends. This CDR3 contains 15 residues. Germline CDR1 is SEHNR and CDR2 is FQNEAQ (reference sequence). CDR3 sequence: CASSLAPDSGNTIYF. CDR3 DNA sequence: TGTGCCAGCAGCTTAGCACCAGACTCTGGAAACACCATATATTTT.

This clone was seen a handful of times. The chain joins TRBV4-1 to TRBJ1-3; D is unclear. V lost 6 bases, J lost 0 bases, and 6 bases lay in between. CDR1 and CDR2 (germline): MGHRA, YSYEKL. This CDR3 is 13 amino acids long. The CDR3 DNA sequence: TGCGCCAGCAGTCTAAGCTCTGGAAACACCATATATTTT. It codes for CASSLSSGNTIYF.

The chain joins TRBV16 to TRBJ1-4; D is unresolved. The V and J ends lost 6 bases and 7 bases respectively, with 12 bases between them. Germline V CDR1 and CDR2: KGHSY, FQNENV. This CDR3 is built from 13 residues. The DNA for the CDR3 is TGTGCCAGCAGAACAGAGGCGGGTGAAAAACTGTTTTTT. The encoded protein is CASRTEAGEKLFF.

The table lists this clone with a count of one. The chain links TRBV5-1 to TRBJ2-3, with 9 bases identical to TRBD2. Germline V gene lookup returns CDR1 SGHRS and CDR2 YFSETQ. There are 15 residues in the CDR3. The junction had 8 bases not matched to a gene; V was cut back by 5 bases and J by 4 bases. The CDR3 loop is CASSFQREAPDTQYF. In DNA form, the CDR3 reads TGCGCCAGCAGTTTTCAGCGGGAGGCTCCAGATACGCAGTATTTT.

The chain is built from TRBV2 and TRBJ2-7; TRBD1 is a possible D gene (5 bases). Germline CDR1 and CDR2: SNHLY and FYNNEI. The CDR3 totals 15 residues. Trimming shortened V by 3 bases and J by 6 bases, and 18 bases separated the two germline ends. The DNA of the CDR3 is TGTGCCAGCAGTGACTGGACACATGACCCCTCCGAGCAGTACTTC. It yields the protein CASSDWTHDPSEQYF.

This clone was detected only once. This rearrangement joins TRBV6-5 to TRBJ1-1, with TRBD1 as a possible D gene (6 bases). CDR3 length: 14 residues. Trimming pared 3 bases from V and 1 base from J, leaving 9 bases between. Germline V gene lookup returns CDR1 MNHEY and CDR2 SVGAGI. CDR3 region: CASSYRTANTEAFF. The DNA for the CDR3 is TGTGCCAGCAGTTATCGGACAGCGAACACTGAAGCTTTCTTT.

The CDR3: CASSESDREITYEQYF. CDR3 sequence (DNA): TGTGCCAGCAGTGAGAGTGACAGGGAAATAACCTACGAGCAGTACTTC. The chain couples TRBV6-4 to TRBJ2-7; 7 bases map to TRBD1. The CDR3 runs to 16 residues. J lost 2 bases, V lost 3 bases, and 10 bases had no gene match. The germline V gene encodes CDR1 MRHNA and CDR2 SNTAGT.

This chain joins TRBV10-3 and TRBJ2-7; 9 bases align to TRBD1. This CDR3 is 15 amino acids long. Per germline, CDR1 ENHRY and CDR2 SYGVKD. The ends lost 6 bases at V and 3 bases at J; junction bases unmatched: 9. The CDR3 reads CAISFGQGKIYEQYF. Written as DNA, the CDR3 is TGTGCCATCAGCTTCGGACAGGGGAAAATCTACGAGCAGTACTTC.